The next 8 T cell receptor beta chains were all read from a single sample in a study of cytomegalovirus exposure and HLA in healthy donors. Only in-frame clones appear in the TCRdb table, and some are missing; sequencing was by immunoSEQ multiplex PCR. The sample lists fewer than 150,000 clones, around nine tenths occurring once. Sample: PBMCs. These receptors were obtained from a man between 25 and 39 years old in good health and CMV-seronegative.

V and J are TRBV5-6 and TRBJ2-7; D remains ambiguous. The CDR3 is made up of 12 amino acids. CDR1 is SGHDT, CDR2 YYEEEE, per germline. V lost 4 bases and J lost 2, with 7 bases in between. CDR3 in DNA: TGTGCCAGCAGCAATCAGGCCTACGAGCAGTACTTC. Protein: CASSNQAYEQYF.

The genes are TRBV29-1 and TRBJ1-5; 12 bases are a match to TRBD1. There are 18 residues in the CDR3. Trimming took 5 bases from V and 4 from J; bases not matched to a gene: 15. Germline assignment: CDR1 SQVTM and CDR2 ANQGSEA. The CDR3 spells CSVTTVAGQGAVNQPQHF. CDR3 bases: TGCAGCGTTACAACCGTCGCGGGACAGGGGGCCGTAAATCAGCCCCAGCATTTT.

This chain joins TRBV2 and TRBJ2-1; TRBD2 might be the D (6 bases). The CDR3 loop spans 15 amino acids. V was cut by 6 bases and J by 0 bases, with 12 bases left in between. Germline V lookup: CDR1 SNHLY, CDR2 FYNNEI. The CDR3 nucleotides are TGTGCCAGCAGGGGCGGGACGAGCTCCTACAATGAGCAGTTCTTC. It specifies CASRGGTSSYNEQFF.

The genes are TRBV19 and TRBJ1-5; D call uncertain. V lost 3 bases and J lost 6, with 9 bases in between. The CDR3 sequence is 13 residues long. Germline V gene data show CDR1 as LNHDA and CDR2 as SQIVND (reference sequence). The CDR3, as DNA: TGTGCCAGTAGTATCGGTCATTCTCAGCCCCAGCATTTT. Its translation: CASSIGHSQPQHF.

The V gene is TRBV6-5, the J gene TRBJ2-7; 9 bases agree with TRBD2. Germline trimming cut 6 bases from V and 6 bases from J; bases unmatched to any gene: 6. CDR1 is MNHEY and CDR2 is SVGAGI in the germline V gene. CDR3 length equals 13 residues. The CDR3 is CASRDSGSPEQYF. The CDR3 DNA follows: TGTGCCAGCAGGGATAGCGGGAGTCCCGAGCAGTACTTC.

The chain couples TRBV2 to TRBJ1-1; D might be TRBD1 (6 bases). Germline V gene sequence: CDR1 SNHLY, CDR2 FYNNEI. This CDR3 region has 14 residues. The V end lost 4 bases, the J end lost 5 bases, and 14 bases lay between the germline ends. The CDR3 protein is CASSVGQHPTEAFF. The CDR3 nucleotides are TGTGCCAGCAGTGTAGGACAGCATCCAACTGAAGCTTTCTTT.

CDR3 DNA: TGTGCCAGCTCACCACCTCGACAGGGGGCGATTTACGAGCAGTACTTC. Its translation: CASSPPRQGAIYEQYF. This chain links TRBV18 with TRBJ2-7; 10 positions agree with TRBD1. Unmatched junction bases numbered 6, after V lost 0 bases and J lost 4 bases. Germline CDR1 reads KGHSH; CDR2 reads LQKENI. This CDR3 has 16 residues.

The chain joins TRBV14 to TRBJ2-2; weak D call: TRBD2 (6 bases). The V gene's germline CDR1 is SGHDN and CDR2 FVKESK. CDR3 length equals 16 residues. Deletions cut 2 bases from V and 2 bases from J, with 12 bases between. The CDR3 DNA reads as TGTGCCAGCAGCCAATTGACGGGACTTAACACCGGGGAGCTGTTTTTT. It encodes CASSQLTGLNTGELFF. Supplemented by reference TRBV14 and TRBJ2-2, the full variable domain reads EAGVTQFPSHSVIEKGQTVTLRCDPISGHDNLYWYRRVMGKEIKFLLHFVKESKQDESGMPNNRFLAERTGGTYSTLKVQPAELEDSGVYFCASSQLTGLNTGELFFGEGSRLTVL.